The 8 T cell receptor beta chains given below trace back to one sample, sequenced in a study of blood T cell repertoires in COVID-19. Assay used: immunoSEQ multiplex PCR; TCRdb lists only in-frame clones, some missing. The sample contains about 190,000 clones, more than 70% of which appear only once. Source material: peripheral blood. These receptors were obtained from a woman in her thirties or forties who had recovered from COVID-19.

The chain joins TRBV18 to TRBJ2-5, with D unresolved. The V end was cut by 4 bases, the J end by 1 base, with 4 bases between. Per the germline V gene, CDR1 is KGHSH and CDR2 is LQKENI. CDR3 length equals 12 residues. For the CDR3, the DNA is TGTGCCAGCTCACTCCTCCAAGAGACCCAGTACTTC. It translates to CASSLLQETQYF.

The chain uses TRBV6-5 and TRBJ1-3; tentatively, D is TRBD1 (5 bases). The CDR3 covers 15 residues. Trimming shortened V by 2 bases and J by 1 base, and 9 bases separated the two germline ends. Per germline, CDR1 MNHEY and CDR2 SVGAGI. Written as DNA, the CDR3 is TGTGCCAGCAGTTACAGCCAGGGTTCTGGAAACACCATATATTTT. It codes for CASSYSQGSGNTIYF.

The genes are TRBV25-1 and TRBJ1-1; maybe TRBD1 (6 bases). Trimming took off 2 bases at V and 7 bases at J, with 20 bases between the two ends. This CDR3 spans 16 amino acids. Germline values: CDR1 MGHDK, CDR2 SYGVNS. The CDR3 DNA reads TGTGCCAGCAGTGAAACGGGGGAGGGGGACGGGATTGAAGCTTTCTTT. Protein: CASSETGEGDGIEAFF.

This clone was recorded only once. The chain combines TRBV5-1 with TRBJ1-2, with D possibly being TRBD1 (5 bases). Looked up from germline, CDR1 is SGHRS and CDR2 is YFSETQ. Trimming removed 4 bases at V and 4 bases at J, with 17 bases between. The CDR3 is made up of 15 amino acids. The CDR3 loop is CASSMIESGVYGYTF. The CDR3 nucleotides are TGCGCCAGCAGCATGATCGAGTCGGGGGTCTATGGCTACACCTTC.

CDR3 sequence (DNA): TGCGCCAGCAGTGGGACACGTTATGGCTACACCTTC. Its protein product is CASSGTRYGYTF. This chain connects TRBV10-1 to TRBJ1-2; weak D call: TRBD1 (5 bases). Trimming cost V 4 bases and J 5 bases, with 8 bases left between them. Germline V gene sequence: CDR1 WNHNN, CDR2 SYGVQD (reference sequence). This CDR3 has 12 amino acids.

The table lists this clone with a count of one. The chain has TRBV6-2 or TRBV6-3 and TRBJ1-4; D is possibly TRBD1 (6 bases). The V end was cut by 6 bases, the J end by 2 bases, with 13 bases between. CDR3 size: 15 residues. Germline loops: CDR1 MNHEY, CDR2 SVGEGT. The CDR3 here is CASSSGGLTNEKLFF. The CDR3 DNA sequence: TGTGCCAGCAGCTCCGGGGGGCTTACTAATGAAAAACTGTTTTTT.

This chain connects TRBV4-3 to TRBJ2-7, with TRBD2 matching over 8 bases. Germline lookup yields CDR1 LGHNA and CDR2 YSLEER. V was pared by 3 bases and J by 2 bases, with 6 bases of the junction left unmatched. CDR3 length equals 15 residues. Here the CDR3 DNA reads TGCGCCAGCAGCCAGGGAGCGGGAGCCACCTACGAGCAGTACTTC. This sequence encodes CASSQGAGATYEQYF.

V and J are TRBV28 and TRBJ1-3, with D perhaps TRBD1 (5 bases). From germline, CDR1 is MDHEN and CDR2 SYDVKM. Trimming shortened V by 10 bases and J by 0 bases, and 16 bases separated the two germline ends. The length of the CDR3 is 15 residues. The CDR3 region is CATRGGEASGNTIYF. Here the CDR3 DNA reads TGTGCCACCCGGGGAGGGGAGGCCTCTGGAAACACCATATATTTT.